Each of the 15 T cell receptor beta chains below was sequenced from the same sample in a study of blood T cell repertoires in COVID-19. The data were produced by immunoSEQ multiplex PCR, yet TCRdb's version contains in-frame clones alone and is incomplete. The sample has approximately 250,000 clones, 84% seen once. The sequencing sample was made of peripheral blood. The receptors shown here come from a man aged 35 to 55 who had recovered from COVID-19.

This sequence joins TRBV5-1 and TRBJ1-1, with 7 bases aligning to TRBD1. The CDR3 covers 15 residues. With 0 bases clipped from V and 1 base from J, the junction kept 3 bases outside the gene matches. Per germline, CDR1 SGHRS and CDR2 YFSETQ. The DNA for the CDR3 is TGCGCCAGCAGCTTGGAAGGGACAGCGAACACTGAAGCTTTCTTT. As protein: CASSLEGTANTEAFF.

The chain has TRBV5-4 and TRBJ2-7; TRBD2 might be the D (6 bases). V gave up 6 bases and J gave up 0 bases, with 10 bases separating them. The CDR3 length is 13 residues. Per germline, CDR1 SGHNT and CDR2 YYREEE (reference sequence). CDR3 nucleotide sequence: TGTGCCAGCAAGCGGGCGAGCTCCTACGAGCAGTACTTC. Translating it yields CASKRASSYEQYF.

This rearrangement joins TRBV29-1 to TRBJ2-3; tentatively, D is TRBD1 (5 bases). This CDR3 contains 13 residues. V lost 4 bases and J 3 bases, leaving 11 bases between the germline ends. CDR1 SQVTM and CDR2 ANQGSEA come from the germline V gene. This chain's CDR3 is CSVARGATDTQYF. CDR3 in DNA: TGCAGCGTTGCAAGGGGCGCAACAGATACGCAGTATTTT.

The V and J genes are TRBV25-1 and TRBJ2-2, with 8 bases fitting TRBD1. J lost 1 base, V lost 7 bases, and 5 bases had no gene match. The CDR3 runs to 15 residues. The germline V gene has CDR1 MGHDK and CDR2 SYGVNS. Here the CDR3 DNA reads TGTGCCAGCACTAATGGACAGGGGAACACCGGGGAGCTGTTTTTT. It encodes CASTNGQGNTGELFF.

The V and J genes are TRBV3-1 (or the pseudogene TRBV3-2) and TRBJ2-3; 8 bases align to TRBD1. The germline CDR1 and CDR2 sequences are LGHDT and YNNKEL (reference sequence). The CDR3 totals 15 residues. J lost 3 bases, V lost 8 bases, and 10 bases had no gene match. The CDR3 nucleotides are TGTGCCAGCCGGGACAGGTGGGAGAGGACAGATACGCAGTATTTT. It translates to CASRDRWERTDTQYF.

The CDR3 bases are TGCGCCAGCAGGATAGCGGGAGCCACAGATACGCAGTATTTT. It is translated as CASRIAGATDTQYF. V is TRBV5-1 and J is TRBJ2-3; 9 positions agree with TRBD2. CDR1 SGHRS and CDR2 YFSETQ come from the germline V gene. Trimming cost V 5 bases and J 2 bases; bases outside gene matches: 3. This CDR3 is built from 14 residues.

This chain joins TRBV3-1 (or the pseudogene TRBV3-2) and TRBJ2-5, with 15 bases identical to TRBD2. There are 18 residues in the CDR3. Germline V gene lookup returns CDR1 LGHDT and CDR2 YNNKEL (reference sequence). With 1 base clipped from V and 1 base from J, the junction kept 4 bases outside the gene matches. Written as DNA, the CDR3 is TGTGCCAGCAGCCAAGGGGGACTAGCGGGGGGCCTCCAAGAGACCCAGTACTTC. This encodes CASSQGGLAGGLQETQYF.

V gene TRBV18 combines with J gene TRBJ1-3, with D possibly matching TRBD1 (5 bases). Germline V gene lookup returns CDR1 KGHSH and CDR2 LQKENI. CDR3 length: 15 amino acids. The germline V and J ends were trimmed by 6 bases and 3 bases, with 15 bases remaining between them. In DNA, the CDR3 is TGTGCCAGCTCCCGGGGGATCGATGGTGGAAACACCATATATTTT. Protein product: CASSRGIDGGNTIYF.

The V call is TRBV18, the J call TRBJ2-3; the match to TRBD1 covers 11 bases. The trim removed 4 bases at V and 6 bases at J, leaving 6 bases unmatched. The CDR3 is made up of 15 amino acids. The germline CDR1 and CDR2 sequences are KGHSH and LQKENI. The chain's CDR3 is CASSRTGGGGDTQYF. The CDR3 coding sequence is TGTGCCAGCTCACGGACAGGGGGCGGAGGGGATACGCAGTATTTT.

The V gene is TRBV7-2, the J gene TRBJ1-1; D may be TRBD1 (5 bases). Germline lookup yields CDR1 SGHTA and CDR2 FQGNSA. Between the trimmed V and J ends, which lost 4 bases and 8 bases, there was a span of 14 bases. There are 13 residues in the CDR3. CDR3 sequence reads: CASSSQSRGEAFF. CDR3 bases: TGTGCCAGCAGCTCACAATCGCGGGGCGAAGCTTTCTTT.

The CDR3 nucleotides are TGTGCCAGCAGCGATTGGGACAGGGGCTACGAGCAGTACTTC. The encoded protein is CASSDWDRGYEQYF. V is TRBV5-4 and J is TRBJ2-7, with TRBD1 matching over 10 bases. Looked up from germline, CDR1 is SGHNT and CDR2 is YYREEE (reference sequence). This CDR3 comprises 14 residues. J lost 3 bases, V lost 4 bases, and 4 bases had no gene match.

V is TRBV4-1 and J is TRBJ2-6, with 7 bases lining up with TRBD1. Per germline, CDR1 MGHRA and CDR2 YSYEKL. V lost 2 bases, J lost 4 bases, and 11 bases stayed unmatched. The CDR3 covers 18 residues. CDR3 in amino acids: CASSQLQGNFAGANVLTF. In nucleotides, the CDR3 is TGCGCCAGCAGCCAACTACAGGGGAATTTTGCCGGGGCCAACGTCCTGACTTTC.

The chain couples TRBV4-1 to TRBJ1-5, with 10 bases fitting TRBD1. CDR3 length: 15 amino acids. Germline assignment: CDR1 MGHRA and CDR2 YSYEKL. Unmatched junction bases numbered 4, after V lost 2 bases and J lost 6 bases. CDR3 bases: TGCGCCAGCAGCCAAACCGGGACAGGGGCTCAGCCCCAGCATTTT. Translated: CASSQTGTGAQPQHF.

The chain combines TRBV12-5 with TRBJ2-5, with D possibly TRBD1 on 5 matching bases. Looked up from germline, CDR1 is LGHNT and CDR2 is FRNRAP. The CDR3 is 15 amino acids. V lost 5 bases and J lost 2, with 15 bases in between. CDR3 in amino acids: CASGRLQGLQETQYF. DNA of the CDR3: TGTGCTAGTGGTCGCCTCCAGGGATTACAAGAGACCCAGTACTTC. Full variable domain (missing parts from reference TRBV12-5 and TRBJ2-5): DARVTQTPRHKVTEMGQEVTMRCQPILGHNTVFWYRQTMMQGLELLAYFRNRAPLDDSGMPKDRFSAEMPDATLATLKIQPSEPRDSAVYFCASGRLQGLQETQYFGPGTRLLVL.

The chain recombines TRBV19 with TRBJ1-2; 8 bases are shared with TRBD1. The CDR3 has 15 residues. Looked up from germline, CDR1 is LNHDA and CDR2 is SQIVND (reference sequence). The J segment lost 1 base and the V segment lost 6 bases, leaving 7 bases of the junction unmatched. The CDR3 sequence is CASRQTGAGNYGYTF. The DNA of the CDR3 is TGTGCCAGTAGACAGACAGGGGCCGGTAACTATGGCTACACCTTC.